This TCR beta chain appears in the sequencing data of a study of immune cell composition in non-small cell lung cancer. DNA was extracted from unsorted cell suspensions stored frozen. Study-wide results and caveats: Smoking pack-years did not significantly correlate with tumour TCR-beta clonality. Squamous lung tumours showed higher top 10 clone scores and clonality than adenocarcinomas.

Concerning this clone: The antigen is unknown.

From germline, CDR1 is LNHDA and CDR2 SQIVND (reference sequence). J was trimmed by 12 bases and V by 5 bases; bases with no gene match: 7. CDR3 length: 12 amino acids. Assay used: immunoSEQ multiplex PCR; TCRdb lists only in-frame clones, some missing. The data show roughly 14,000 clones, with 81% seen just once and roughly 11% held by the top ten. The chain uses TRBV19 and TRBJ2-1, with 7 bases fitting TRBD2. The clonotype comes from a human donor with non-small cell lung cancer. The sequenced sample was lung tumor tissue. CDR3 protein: CASSVTGGRQFF. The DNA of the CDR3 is TGTGCCAGTAGTGTCACGGGGGGAAGGCAGTTCTTC.